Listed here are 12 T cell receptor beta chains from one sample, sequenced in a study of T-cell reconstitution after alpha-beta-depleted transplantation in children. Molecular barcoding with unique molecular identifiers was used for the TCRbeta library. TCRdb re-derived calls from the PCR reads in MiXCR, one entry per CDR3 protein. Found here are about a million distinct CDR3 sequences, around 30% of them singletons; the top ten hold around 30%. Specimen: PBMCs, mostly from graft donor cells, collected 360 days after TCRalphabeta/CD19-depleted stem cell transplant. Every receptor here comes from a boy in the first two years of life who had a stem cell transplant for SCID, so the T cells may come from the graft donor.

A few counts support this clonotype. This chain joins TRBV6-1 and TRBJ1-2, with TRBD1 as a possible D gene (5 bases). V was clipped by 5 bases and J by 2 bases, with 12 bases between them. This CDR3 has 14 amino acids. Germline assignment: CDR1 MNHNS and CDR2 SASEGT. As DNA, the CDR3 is TGTGCCAGCAGTCGGAGGGGTTACAACTATGGCTACACCTTC. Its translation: CASSRRGYNYGYTF.

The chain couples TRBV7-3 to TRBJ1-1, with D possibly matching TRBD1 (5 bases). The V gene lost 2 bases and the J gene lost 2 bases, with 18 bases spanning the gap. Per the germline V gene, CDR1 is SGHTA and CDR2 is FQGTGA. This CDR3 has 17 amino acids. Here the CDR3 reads CASSLQPAPGANTEAFF. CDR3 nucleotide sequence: TGTGCCAGCAGCTTACAGCCCGCCCCTGGGGCCAACACTGAAGCTTTCTTT. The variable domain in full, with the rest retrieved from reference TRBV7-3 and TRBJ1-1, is GAGVSQTPSNKVTEKGKYVELRCDPISGHTALYWYRQSLGQGPEFLIYFQGTGAADDSGLPNDRFFAVRPEGSVSTLKIQRTERGDSAVYLCASSLQPAPGANTEAFFGQGTRLTVV.

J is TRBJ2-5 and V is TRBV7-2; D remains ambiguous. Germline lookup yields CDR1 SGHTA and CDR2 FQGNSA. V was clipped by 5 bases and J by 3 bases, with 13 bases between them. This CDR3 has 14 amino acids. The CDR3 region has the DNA TGTGCCAGCAGCATACAACGACGGGAAGAGACCCAGTACTTC. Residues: CASSIQRREETQYF.

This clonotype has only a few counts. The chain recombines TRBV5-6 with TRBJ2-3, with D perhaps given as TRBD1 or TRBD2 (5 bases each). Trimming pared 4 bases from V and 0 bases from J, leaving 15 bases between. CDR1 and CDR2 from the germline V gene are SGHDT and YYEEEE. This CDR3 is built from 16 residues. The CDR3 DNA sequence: TGTGCCAGCAGCCCAATGGGGGTGGCAAGCACAGATACGCAGTATTTT. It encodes CASSPMGVASTDTQYF.

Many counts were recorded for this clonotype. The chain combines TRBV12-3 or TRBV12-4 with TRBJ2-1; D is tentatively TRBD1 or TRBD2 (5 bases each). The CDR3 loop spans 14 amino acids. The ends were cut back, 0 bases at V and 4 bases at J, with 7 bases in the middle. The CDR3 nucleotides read TGTGCCAGCAGTTTAGCGGGGGTTTACAATGAGCAGTTCTTC. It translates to CASSLAGVYNEQFF.

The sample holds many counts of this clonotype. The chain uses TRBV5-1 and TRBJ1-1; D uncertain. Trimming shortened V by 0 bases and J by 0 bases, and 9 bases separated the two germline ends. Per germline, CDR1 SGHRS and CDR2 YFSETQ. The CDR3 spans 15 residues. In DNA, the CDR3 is TGCGCCAGCAGCTTGGGGCCGGGGATGAACACTGAAGCTTTCTTT. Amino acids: CASSLGPGMNTEAFF.

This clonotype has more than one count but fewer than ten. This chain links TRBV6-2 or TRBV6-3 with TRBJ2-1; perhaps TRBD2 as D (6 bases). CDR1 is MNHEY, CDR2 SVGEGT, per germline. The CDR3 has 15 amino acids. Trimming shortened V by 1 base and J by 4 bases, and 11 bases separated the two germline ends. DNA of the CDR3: TGTGCCAGCAGTTACTTGGCGGGGCCATACAATGAGCAGTTCTTC. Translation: CASSYLAGPYNEQFF.

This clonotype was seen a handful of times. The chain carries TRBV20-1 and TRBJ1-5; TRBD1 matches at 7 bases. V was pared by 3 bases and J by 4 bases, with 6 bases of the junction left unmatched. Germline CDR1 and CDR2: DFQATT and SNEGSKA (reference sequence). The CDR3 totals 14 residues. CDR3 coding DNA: TGCAGTGCTAGGCTGGGACAGCCTAATCAGCCCCAGCATTTT. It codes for CSARLGQPNQPQHF.

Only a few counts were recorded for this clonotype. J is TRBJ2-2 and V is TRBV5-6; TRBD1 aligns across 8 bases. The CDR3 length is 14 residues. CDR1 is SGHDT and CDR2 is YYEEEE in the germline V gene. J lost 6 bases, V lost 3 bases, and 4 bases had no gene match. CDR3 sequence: CASSWTGPAGELFF. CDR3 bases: TGTGCCAGCAGCTGGACAGGGCCCGCCGGGGAGCTGTTTTTT.

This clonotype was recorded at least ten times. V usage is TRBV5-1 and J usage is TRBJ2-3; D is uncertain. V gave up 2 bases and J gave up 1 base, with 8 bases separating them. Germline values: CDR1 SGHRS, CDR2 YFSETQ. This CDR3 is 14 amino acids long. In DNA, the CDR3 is TGCGCCAGCAGCTTCGGTACCGGCACAGATACGCAGTATTTT. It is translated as CASSFGTGTDTQYF.

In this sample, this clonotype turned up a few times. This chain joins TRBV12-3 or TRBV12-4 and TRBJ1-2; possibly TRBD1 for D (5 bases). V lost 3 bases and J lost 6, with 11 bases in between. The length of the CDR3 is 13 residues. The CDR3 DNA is TGTGCCAGCAGTTTCGCAGGGATACATGGCTACACCTTC. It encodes CASSFAGIHGYTF.

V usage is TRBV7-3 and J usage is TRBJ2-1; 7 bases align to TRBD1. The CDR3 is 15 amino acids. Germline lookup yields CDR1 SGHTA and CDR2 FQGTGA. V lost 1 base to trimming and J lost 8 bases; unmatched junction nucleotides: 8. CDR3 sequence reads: CASSLRDRAQDEQFF. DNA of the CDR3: TGTGCCAGCAGCTTAAGAGACAGGGCGCAGGATGAGCAGTTCTTC.